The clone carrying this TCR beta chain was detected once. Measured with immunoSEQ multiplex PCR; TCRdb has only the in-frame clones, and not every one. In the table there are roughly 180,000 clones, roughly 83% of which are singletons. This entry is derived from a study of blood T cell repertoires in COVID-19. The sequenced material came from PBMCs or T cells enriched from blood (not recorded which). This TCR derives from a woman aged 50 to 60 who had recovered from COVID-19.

The CDR3 protein is CASSPGTSRDEQFF. CDR3 DNA sequence: TGTGCCAGCAGCCCCGGGACTAGCCGAGATGAGCAGTTCTTC. The chain employs TRBV7-2 and TRBJ2-1; the match to TRBD2 covers 9 bases. The CDR3 length is 14 residues. Germline CDR1 and CDR2: SGHTA and FQGNSA. V lost 5 bases to trimming and J lost 8 bases; unmatched junction nucleotides: 7.